The present TCR beta chain was sequenced within a study of STAT5B mutations in CD4+ large granular lymphocyte leukemia. Profiling relied on immunoSEQ multiplex PCR, and the TCRdb table lists in-frame clones only, not all of them. The data hold about 25,000 clones, with roughly 79% observed a single time. Between the trimmed V and J ends, which lost 8 bases and 2 bases, there was a span of 31 bases. The CDR3 sequence is 20 residues long. Germline values: CDR1 MRHNA, CDR2 SNTAGT. The sequenced sample was CD4+ T cells from blood buffy coats. This chain connects TRBV6-4 to TRBJ1-5, with no clear D. The clonotype was recovered from a human donor in good health. The CDR3 region is CASRLCAIELDGEGNQPQHF. In DNA, the CDR3 is TGTGCCAGCCGCCTTTGCGCGATAGAGCTCGACGGTGAGGGCAATCAGCCCCAGCATTTT.